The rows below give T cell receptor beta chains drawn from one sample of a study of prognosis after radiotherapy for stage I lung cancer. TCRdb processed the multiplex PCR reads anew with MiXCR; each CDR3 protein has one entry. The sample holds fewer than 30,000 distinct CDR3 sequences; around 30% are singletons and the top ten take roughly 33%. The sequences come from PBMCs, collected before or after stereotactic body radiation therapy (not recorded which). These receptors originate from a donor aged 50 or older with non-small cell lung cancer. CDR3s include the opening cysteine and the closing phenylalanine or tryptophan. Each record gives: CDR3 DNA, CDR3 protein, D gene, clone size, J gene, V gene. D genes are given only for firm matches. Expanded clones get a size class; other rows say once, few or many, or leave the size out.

TGTGCCAGCAGTCATTTAGACGGGACAGCCAACTATGTCTACACCTTC CASSHLDGTANYVYTF TRBD1 NA TRBJ1-2 TRBV7-2
TGTGCCAGCAGTGAATCGGCCTTCCCCGACGGCTACACCTTC CASSESAFPDGYTF NA many TRBJ1-2 TRBV2
TGTGCCAGCAGTCCAATAGGGGGCGCAGGAAACGAGCAGTACTTC CASSPIGGAGNEQYF TRBD1 many TRBJ2-7 TRBV5-4
TGTGCCAGCAGTGATGGACAGGAGGCTAGTGGCTACACCTTC CASSDGQEASGYTF TRBD1 many TRBJ1-2 TRBV6-4
TGTGCCAGCATAGAACGGGCGGAACCCTATGGCTACACCTTC CASIERAEPYGYTF NA few TRBJ1-2 TRBV2
TGCAGTGCTAAGCGGGGCTCCTACGGGCAGTACTTC CSAKRGSYGQYF TRBD2 NA TRBJ2-7 TRBV20-1
TGTGCCAGCACCCCGAGGATTGACTACGAGCAGTACTTC CASTPRIDYEQYF NA many TRBJ2-7 TRBV7-2
TGTGCCACCGGACAGGACCAAGAGACCCAGTACTTC CATGQDQETQYF TRBD1 many TRBJ2-5 TRBV6-1
TGTGCCAGTAGTAACCTCCAAGAGACCCAGTACTTC CASSNLQETQYF NA many TRBJ2-5 TRBV19
TGCGCCAGCAGCTTGACCGGGGCAGATACGCAGTATTTT CASSLTGADTQYF NA many TRBJ2-3 TRBV5-1
TGTGCCAGCAGCTTAAAAGGCGGGAGCACCGGGGAGCTGTTTTTT CASSLKGGSTGELFF TRBD2 many TRBJ2-2 TRBV7-9
TGCAGCGTTGCTTTTCAGTGGGCGCCGGGGCAGCCCCAGCATTTT CSVAFQWAPGQPQHF NA many TRBJ1-5 TRBV29-1
TGTGCCAGCAGTTCCTCGTGGAGGAACACTGAAGCTTTCTTT CASSSSWRNTEAFF NA many TRBJ1-1 TRBV28
TGTGCCAGCAGCTTTCTACAGGGGTTGAACTATGGCTACACCTTC CASSFLQGLNYGYTF TRBD1 many TRBJ1-2 TRBV2
TGTGCCAGCAGCCCGGGGGGGTACGAGCAGTACTTC CASSPGGYEQYF TRBD2 many TRBJ2-7 TRBV9
TGTGCCTTGACCCGGGGGAGGACGGGGGAGCAGCACTTC CALTRGRTGEQHF NA NA TRBJ2-7 TRBV30
TGTGCCAGCATCCCCCGGACAGGGCCCTGCGAGCAGTACTTC CASIPRTGPCEQYF TRBD1 many TRBJ2-7 TRBV28
TGTGCCACCAAAGAGGGGCCGGTTGGCTACACCTTC CATKEGPVGYTF NA many TRBJ1-2 TRBV6-2/TRBV6-3
TGTGCCAGCAGCTTCTCCAACCTTACTCGCACAGATACGCAGTATTTT CASSFSNLTRTDTQYF NA many TRBJ2-3 TRBV7-9
TGTGCCAGCAGCCAAGACAGTTTAGGTCAGCCCCAGCATTTT CASSQDSLGQPQHF NA many TRBJ1-5 TRBV3-1
TGTGCCAGCAGCTTAGGGACGGGGAAAGCCCAAGAGACCCAGTACTTC CASSLGTGKAQETQYF NA many TRBJ2-5 TRBV11-2
TGTGCCAGCAGTTCAGCCCCGGTTGATGCGCAGTATTTT CASSSAPVDAQYF NA NA TRBJ2-3 TRBV27
TGTGCCAGTAGCTCCGGGACTAGCTGGGCCGGGGAGCTGTTTTTT CASSSGTSWAGELFF TRBD2 many TRBJ2-2 TRBV19
TGTGCCAGCAGCTTAATGTCTGGACTAGCGGGACAGAGCTCCTACAATGAGCAGTTCTTC CASSLMSGLAGQSSYNEQFF TRBD2 many TRBJ2-1 TRBV7-2
TGTGCCAGCAGTGACGATCCGGGGGCGAGTGGCTACACCTTC CASSDDPGASGYTF NA NA TRBJ1-2 TRBV6-4
TGTGCCAGTAGTATCGCGGCGGCCTACAATGAGCAGTTCTTC CASSIAAAYNEQFF NA many TRBJ2-1 TRBV19
TGTGCCAGCAGTTACCTCAAGGCCATTGAAGCTTTCTTT CASSYLKAIEAFF NA many TRBJ1-1 TRBV6-2/TRBV6-3
TGTGCCAGCAGCTTAGGGGGCCACAATGAGCAGTTCTTC CASSLGGHNEQFF NA many TRBJ2-1 TRBV7-9
TGTGCCAGCAGTGGTTTACTCTCTGGAAACACCATATATTTT CASSGLLSGNTIYF NA NA TRBJ1-3 TRBV3-2
TGTGCCAGCAGCTTGTCGTTGACTTCTAATTTGTCACCCCTCCACTTT CASSLSLTSNLSPLHF NA many TRBJ1-6 TRBV5-5
TGTGCCAGCAGCTTAGCGTCCGTGAACACTGAAGCTTTCTTT CASSLASVNTEAFF NA many TRBJ1-1 TRBV7-9
TGTGCCAGCAGTTACTCCTCAGAACCCCTCTATGGCTACACCTTC CASSYSSEPLYGYTF NA many TRBJ1-2 TRBV6-5
TGTGCCAGCAGTTTAAATTTGGATTCACCCCTCCACTTT CASSLNLDSPLHF NA many TRBJ1-6 TRBV27
TGTGCCAGCAGCCCTCCCACGGAGGCTAGGGAGCAGTACTTC CASSPPTEAREQYF NA many TRBJ2-7 TRBV14
TGTGCCAGCATCCGGTGGAGCTCCTACAATGAGCAGTTCTTC CASIRWSSYNEQFF NA many TRBJ2-1 TRBV12-3/TRBV12-4
TGTGCCAGCAGCTCCGGACTAGCGGGGGCGGGAGAGCAGTTCTTC CASSSGLAGAGEQFF TRBD2 many TRBJ2-1 TRBV7-3
TGTGCCAGCAGCGGACAGGGAGGAGACACTGAAGCTTTCTTT CASSGQGGDTEAFF TRBD1 many TRBJ1-1 TRBV11-3
TGTGCCAGCAGCTTAACGGCCTCTGGGGCCAACGTCCTGACTTTC CASSLTASGANVLTF NA many TRBJ2-6 TRBV7-3
TGTGCCAGCAGCTTCGGCGCGGGACCCTCCTACGAGCAGTACTTC CASSFGAGPSYEQYF NA many TRBJ2-7 TRBV11-2
TGCAGTGCTAGAGAGACTAGTCTGGATGAGCAGTTCTTC CSARETSLDEQFF NA many TRBJ2-1 TRBV20-1
TGTGCCAGCTCATCGAGGACAGGGAAATACGAGCAGTACTTC CASSSRTGKYEQYF TRBD1 many TRBJ2-7 TRBV18
TGCGCCAGCAGCTCCGGGACAGGGGGATCGTGGGAGCAGTTCTTC CASSSGTGGSWEQFF TRBD1 NA TRBJ2-1 TRBV5-1
TGCGCCAGCAGCTTGGACGGACGGGGGAACACTGAAGCTTTCTTT CASSLDGRGNTEAFF NA many TRBJ1-1 TRBV5-1
TGTGCCAGTAGTACCCAGACAGGCCATGGGACCAAGCACTTC CASSTQTGHGTKHF NA NA TRBJ2-5 TRBV19
TGTGCCTGGAGTGCCCGCTATGGCTACACCTTC CAWSARYGYTF NA many TRBJ1-2 TRBV30
TGTGCCAGCAGCCCCCAGCTGGAATTGGGGGGCTACACCTTC CASSPQLELGGYTF NA many TRBJ1-2 TRBV28
TGTGCCAGCAGTTACTACGTGTACAGGGGGAGGTCACCCCTCCACTTT CASSYYVYRGRSPLHF TRBD1 NA TRBJ1-6 TRBV6-2/TRBV6-3
TGTGCCAGCAGCGCAATAATGGGGGGGTCTGAAGCTTTCTTT CASSAIMGGSEAFF NA many TRBJ1-1 TRBV2
TGTGCCTGTGGACTGACCCTCCTAACAAACACCGGGGAGCTGTTTTTT CACGLTLLTNTGELFF NA NA TRBJ2-2 TRBV19
TGCAGTGCTAGAGATGGGGGACTAAGCACAGATACGCAGTATTTT CSARDGGLSTDTQYF TRBD2 many TRBJ2-3 TRBV20-1
TGTGCCAGCAGGCCCCTACAGGGGCCCAGCACAGATACGCAGTATTTT CASRPLQGPSTDTQYF TRBD1 many TRBJ2-3 TRBV25-1
TGTGCCAGTACCTCCTCGCTAGCGGGAGTTGAGCAGTTCTTC CASTSSLAGVEQFF TRBD2 many TRBJ2-1 TRBV19
TGTGCCAGCAGCAGGGGGGCCTACGAGCAGTACTTC CASSRGAYEQYF NA many TRBJ2-7 TRBV27
TGCGCCAGCAGCCAAATAATCGACGTCGGGGGAGCCTACGAGCAGTACTTC CASSQIIDVGGAYEQYF NA many TRBJ2-7 TRBV4-1
TGTGCCAGCAGCCCCACCGACGGGCCCTACGAGCAGTACTTC CASSPTDGPYEQYF NA medium-sized TRBJ2-7 TRBV11-2
TGTGCCAGCAGTCCCGGACAGGGGGCGGCTGGGGCAAACGTCATGACTTTC CASSPGQGAAGANVMTF TRBD1 once TRBJ2-6 TRBV28
TGCAGTGCGTTGGTGAGGAGTGGAGGGGGTTACAATGAGCAGTTCTTC CSALVRSGGGYNEQFF NA many TRBJ2-1 TRBV20-1
TGTGCCAGCAGCCTAAACCCCATGAACACTGAAGCTTTCTTT CASSLNPMNTEAFF NA many TRBJ1-1 TRBV11-2
TGTGCCAGCTCACCGGGGATGAACACTGAAGCTTTCTTT CASSPGMNTEAFF NA many TRBJ1-1 TRBV18
TGCAGTGCTAGAGATCTCGGACAGGCCCCCGAAAAACTGTTTTTT CSARDLGQAPEKLFF TRBD1 many TRBJ1-4 TRBV20-1